A selection of T cell receptor beta chains follows, all from one sample in a study of T cells after yellow fever vaccination. TCRdb re-derived calls from the 5' RACE reads in MiXCR, one entry per CDR3 protein. Counted here are roughly 300,000 distinct CDR3 sequences, roughly 7% occurring once; the ten biggest clones make up roughly a sixth. Sequencing was performed on PBMCs, taken roughly 47 days after the first yellow fever vaccination. Receptors were obtained from a man between 18 and 29 years old who received the YFV17D yellow fever vaccine. CDR3s include the opening cysteine and the closing phenylalanine or tryptophan. Each record gives: CDR3 protein, CDR3 DNA, clone size, V gene, D gene, J gene. A D gene is named only where the DNA matches it firmly. Only part of the rows carry a size: once, few, many, or a class if the clone is expanded.

CDR3: CASSVQRGGFTGELFF; DNA: TGTGCCAGCAGTGTTCAGCGGGGGGGCTTCACCGGGGAGCTGTTTTTT; size: NA; V: TRBV28; D: TRBD2; J: TRBJ2-2
CDR3: CASRDRAYSNQPQHF; DNA: TGTGCCAGCCGGGACAGGGCGTATAGCAATCAGCCCCAGCATTTT; size: NA; V: TRBV6-1; D: TRBD1; J: TRBJ1-5
CDR3: CASSVIAMSGVGNEQFF; DNA: TGTGCCAGCAGCGTAATTGCCATGAGCGGGGTCGGCAATGAGCAGTTCTTC; size: NA; V: TRBV9; D: TRBD2; J: TRBJ2-1
CDR3: CSARDALGPGEQYF; DNA: TGCAGTGCTAGAGACGCCCTTGGACCAGGGGAGCAGTACTTC; size: few; V: TRBV20-1; D: NA; J: TRBJ2-7
CDR3: CSARDAGLKSYEQYF; DNA: TGCAGTGCTAGAGATGCGGGACTAAAATCCTACGAGCAGTACTTC; size: NA; V: TRBV20-1; D: TRBD2; J: TRBJ2-7
CDR3: CATSDFGPPRDRHSGYTF; DNA: TGTGCCACCAGTGATTTTGGTCCACCCCGGGACAGACACTCTGGCTACACCTTC; size: NA; V: TRBV24-1; D: TRBD1; J: TRBJ1-2
CDR3: CASSLGGAPLNEQFF; DNA: TGCGCCAGCAGCTTGGGAGGGGCCCCCCTCAATGAGCAGTTCTTC; size: few; V: TRBV5-1; D: NA; J: TRBJ2-1
CDR3: CASSLFYEGLIEAFF; DNA: TGTGCCAGCAGCTTATTTTACGAAGGACTGATTGAAGCTTTCTTT; size: few; V: TRBV7-2; D: NA; J: TRBJ1-1
CDR3: CASRQTRTEAFF; DNA: TGTGCCAGCAGACAGACCCGCACTGAAGCTTTCTTT; size: few; V: TRBV12-3/TRBV12-4; D: NA; J: TRBJ1-1
CDR3: CASSLSGSRSTDTQYF; DNA: TGTGCCAGCAGCCTTAGCGGGAGCCGATCCACAGATACGCAGTATTTT; size: few; V: TRBV5-4; D: TRBD2; J: TRBJ2-3
CDR3: CASNPGRGGYTGELFF; DNA: TGTGCCAGCAACCCCGGCCGGGGGGGCTACACCGGGGAGCTGTTTTTT; size: NA; V: TRBV7-2; D: TRBD2; J: TRBJ2-2
CDR3: CASTLSGTGGLVEQFF; DNA: TGTGCCAGCACCCTGTCCGGGACAGGGGGATTGGTTGAGCAGTTCTTC; size: NA; V: TRBV7-9; D: TRBD1; J: TRBJ2-1
CDR3: CSASLGFLGETQYF; DNA: TGCAGTGCTAGCTTGGGGTTCCTGGGGGAGACCCAGTACTTC; size: NA; V: TRBV20-1; D: NA; J: TRBJ2-5
CDR3: CASRPRGGGDHEQFF; DNA: TGTGCCAGCAGGCCCCGAGGGGGGGGTGATCATGAGCAGTTCTTC; size: few; V: TRBV27; D: NA; J: TRBJ2-1